The clone carrying this T cell receptor (beta chain) qualifies as medium-sized (0.01 to 0.1%). The target antigen is unknown. Blood genomic DNA input for TRB amplification was roughly 250-500 ng. This record belongs to a study of T and B cells in COVID-19 patients. General study results and limits: Active COVID-19 showed highly clonal TRB repertoires; recovery showed diversity and richness above healthy donors.

Multiplex PCR with BIOMED2 TRB-A/B primer pools amplified TRB rearrangements. Using its own MiXCR run on the multiplex PCR reads, TCRdb lists one record per CDR3 protein. The top ten clones hold roughly 4% of a sample with some 14,000 distinct CDR3 sequences, less than 30% of them seen once. The source of this sequence is a human donor who had recovered from COVID-19. Material for sequencing was blood.

Written as DNA, the CDR3 is TGTGCCAGCAGGGGGAGAGAGGTTGCCTACGAGCAGTACTTC. Translating gives CASRGREVAYEQYF. The J gene is TRBJ2-7, the V gene TRBV5-5; maybe TRBD2 (5 bases). CDR1 SGHKS and CDR2 YYEKEE come from the germline V gene (reference sequence). V gave up 5 bases and J gave up 2 bases, with 14 bases separating them. This CDR3 spans 14 amino acids.